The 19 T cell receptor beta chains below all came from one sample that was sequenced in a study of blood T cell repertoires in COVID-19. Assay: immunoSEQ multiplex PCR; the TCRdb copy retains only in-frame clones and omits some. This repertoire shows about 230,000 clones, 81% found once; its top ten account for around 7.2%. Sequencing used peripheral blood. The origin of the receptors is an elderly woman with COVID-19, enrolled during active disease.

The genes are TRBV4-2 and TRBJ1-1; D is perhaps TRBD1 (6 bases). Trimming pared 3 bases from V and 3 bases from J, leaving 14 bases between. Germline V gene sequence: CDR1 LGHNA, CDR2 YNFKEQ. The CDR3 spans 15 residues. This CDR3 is CASSQLQGGHTEAFF. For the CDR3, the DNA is TGTGCCAGCAGCCAGTTACAGGGAGGGCACACTGAAGCTTTCTTT.

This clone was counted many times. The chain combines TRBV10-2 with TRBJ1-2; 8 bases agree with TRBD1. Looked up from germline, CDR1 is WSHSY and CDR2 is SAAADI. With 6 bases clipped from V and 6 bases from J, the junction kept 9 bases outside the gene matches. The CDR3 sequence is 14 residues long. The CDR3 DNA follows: TGCGCCAGCAGCGCCCGGGACAGGATCCATGGCTACACCTTC. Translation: CASSARDRIHGYTF.

The CDR3 region has the DNA TGTGCCAGCAGCCCGAGACAGGGTGATTCACCCCTCCACTTT. Protein sequence: CASSPRQGDSPLHF. V gene TRBV11-2 combines with J gene TRBJ1-6, with 7 bases lining up with TRBD1. V lost 5 bases, J lost 8 bases, and 6 bases stayed unmatched. The CDR3 contains 14 residues. Germline V gene sequence: CDR1 SGHAT, CDR2 FQNNGV.

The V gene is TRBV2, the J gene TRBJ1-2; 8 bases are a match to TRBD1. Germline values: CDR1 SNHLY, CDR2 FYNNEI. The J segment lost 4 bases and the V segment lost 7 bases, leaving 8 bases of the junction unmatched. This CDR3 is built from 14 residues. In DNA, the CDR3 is TGTGCCAGCATTCAGGACAGGGAGTTCTATGGCTACACCTTC. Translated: CASIQDREFYGYTF.

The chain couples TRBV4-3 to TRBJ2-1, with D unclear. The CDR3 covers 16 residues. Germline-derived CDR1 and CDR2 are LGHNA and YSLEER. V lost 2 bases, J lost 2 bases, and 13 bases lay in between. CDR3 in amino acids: CASSQTVRETYNEQFF. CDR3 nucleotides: TGCGCCAGCAGCCAAACGGTCCGCGAAACCTACAATGAGCAGTTCTTC.

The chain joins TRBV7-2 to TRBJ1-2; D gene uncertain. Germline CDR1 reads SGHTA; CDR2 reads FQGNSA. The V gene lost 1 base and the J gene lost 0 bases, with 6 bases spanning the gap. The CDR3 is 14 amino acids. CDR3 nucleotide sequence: TGTGCCAGCAGCTTAGGCCCAGCTAACTATGGCTACACCTTC. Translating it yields CASSLGPANYGYTF.

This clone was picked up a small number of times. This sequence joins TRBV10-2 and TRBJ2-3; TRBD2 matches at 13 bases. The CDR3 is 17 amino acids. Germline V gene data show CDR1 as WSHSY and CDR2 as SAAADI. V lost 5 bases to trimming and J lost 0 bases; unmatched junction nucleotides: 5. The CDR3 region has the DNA TGCGCCAGCAGTCCACTAGCGGGGGGGACTAGCACAGATACGCAGTATTTT. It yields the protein CASSPLAGGTSTDTQYF.

The CDR3 protein is CASSYWGGEGNQPQHF. CDR3 in DNA: TGTGCCAGCAGTTACTGGGGCGGAGAAGGTAATCAGCCCCAGCATTTT. The chain carries TRBV6-6 and TRBJ1-5; a possible D gene is TRBD1 (5 bases). The CDR3 has 16 residues. V lost 1 base, J lost 4 bases, and 14 bases lay in between. CDR1 MNHNY and CDR2 SVGAGI come from the germline V gene (reference sequence).

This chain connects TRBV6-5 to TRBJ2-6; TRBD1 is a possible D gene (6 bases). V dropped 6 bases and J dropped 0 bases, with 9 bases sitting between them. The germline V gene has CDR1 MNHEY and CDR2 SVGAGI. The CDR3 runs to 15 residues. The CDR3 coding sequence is TGTGCCAGCAGACAGGGCTACTCTGGGGCCAACGTCCTGACTTTC. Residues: CASRQGYSGANVLTF.

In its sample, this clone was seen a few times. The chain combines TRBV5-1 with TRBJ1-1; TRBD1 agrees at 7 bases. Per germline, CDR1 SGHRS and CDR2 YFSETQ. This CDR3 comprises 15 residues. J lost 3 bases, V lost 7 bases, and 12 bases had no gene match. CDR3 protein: CASQRGGTEYTEAFF. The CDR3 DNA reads TGCGCCAGCCAACGAGGCGGGACAGAATACACTGAAGCTTTCTTT.

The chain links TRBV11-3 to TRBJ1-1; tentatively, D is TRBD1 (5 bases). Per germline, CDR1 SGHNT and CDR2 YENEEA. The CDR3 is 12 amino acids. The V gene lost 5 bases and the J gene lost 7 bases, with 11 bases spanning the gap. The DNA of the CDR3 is TGTGCCAGCAGCGATGGGGCTAATGAAGCTTTCTTT. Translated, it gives CASSDGANEAFF.

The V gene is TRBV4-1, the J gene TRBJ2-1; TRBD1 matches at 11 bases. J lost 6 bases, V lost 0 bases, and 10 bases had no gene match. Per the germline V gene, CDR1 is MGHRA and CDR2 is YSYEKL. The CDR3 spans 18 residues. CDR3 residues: CASSQEGPGQGGPNEQFF. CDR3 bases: TGCGCCAGCAGCCAAGAAGGCCCGGGACAGGGGGGACCCAATGAGCAGTTCTTC.

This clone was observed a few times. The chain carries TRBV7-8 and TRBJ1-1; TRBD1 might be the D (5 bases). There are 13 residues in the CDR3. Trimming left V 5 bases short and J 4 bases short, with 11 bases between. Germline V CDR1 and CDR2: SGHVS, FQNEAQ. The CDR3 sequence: CASSLDKSTEAFF. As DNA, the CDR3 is TGTGCCAGCAGCCTGGACAAGAGCACTGAAGCTTTCTTT.

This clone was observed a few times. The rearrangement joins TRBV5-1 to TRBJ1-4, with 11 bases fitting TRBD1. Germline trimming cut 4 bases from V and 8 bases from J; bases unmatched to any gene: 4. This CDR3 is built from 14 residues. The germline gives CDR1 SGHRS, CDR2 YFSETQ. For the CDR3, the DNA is TGCGCCAGCAGCACGGGACAGGGGGGCGAAAAACTGTTTTTT. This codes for CASSTGQGGEKLFF.

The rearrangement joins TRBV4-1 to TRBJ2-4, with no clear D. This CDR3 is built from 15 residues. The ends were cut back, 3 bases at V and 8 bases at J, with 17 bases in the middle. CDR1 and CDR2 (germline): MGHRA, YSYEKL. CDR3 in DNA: TGCGCCAGCAGCCAGCTCATGGCTAGTCGCCACATTCAGTACTTC. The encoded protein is CASSQLMASRHIQYF.

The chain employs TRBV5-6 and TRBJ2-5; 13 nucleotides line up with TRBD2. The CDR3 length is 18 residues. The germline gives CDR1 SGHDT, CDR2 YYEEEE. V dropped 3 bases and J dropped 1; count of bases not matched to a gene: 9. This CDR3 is CASSSHYRLAGGQETQYF. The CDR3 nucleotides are TGTGCCAGCAGCTCCCACTACCGACTAGCGGGGGGCCAAGAGACCCAGTACTTC.

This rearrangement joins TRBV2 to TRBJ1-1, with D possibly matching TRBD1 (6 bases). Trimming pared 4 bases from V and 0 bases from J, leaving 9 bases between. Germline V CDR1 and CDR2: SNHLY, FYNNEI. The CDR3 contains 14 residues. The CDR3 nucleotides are TGTGCCAGCAGTGTTAACAGGGTGAACACTGAAGCTTTCTTT. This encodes CASSVNRVNTEAFF.

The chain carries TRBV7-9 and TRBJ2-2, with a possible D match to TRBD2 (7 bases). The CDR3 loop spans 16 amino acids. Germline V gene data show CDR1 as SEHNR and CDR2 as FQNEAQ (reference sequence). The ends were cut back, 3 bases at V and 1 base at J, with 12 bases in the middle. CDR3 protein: CASSFSGGLNTGELFF. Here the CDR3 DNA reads TGTGCCAGCAGCTTCTCGGGGGGCCTGAACACCGGGGAGCTGTTTTTT.

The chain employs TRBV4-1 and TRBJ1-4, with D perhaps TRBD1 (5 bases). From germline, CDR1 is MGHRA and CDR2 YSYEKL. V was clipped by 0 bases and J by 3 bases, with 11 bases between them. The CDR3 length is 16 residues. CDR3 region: CASSQDRGLANEKLFF. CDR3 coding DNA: TGCGCCAGCAGCCAAGATCGGGGGTTAGCTAATGAAAAACTGTTTTTT.